The entry that follows covers one TCR beta chain sequence. Its antigen is not known. A junction end diverges from the germline sequence, so it may reflect a read error. The CDR3 runs 13 residues. Germline V gene lookup returns CDR1 SQVTM and CDR2 ANQGSEA. The entry originates in a study of blood T cells in healthy people across ages. Study-level points and caveats: Expanded clonotype changes were possibly confounded by unknown donor CMV status.

Each sample provided at least 5 micrograms of extracted total RNA. Alongside a J-beta primer mix, a sample-barcoded 5' primer served in a second PCR lasting roughly 7 to 12 cycles. TCRdb reanalysed the 5' RACE reads using MiXCR and keeps one entry per CDR3 protein. The table lists about 680,000 distinct CDR3 sequences, approximately 50% of them singletons. V usage is TRBV29-1 and J usage is TRBJ2-3, with 7 positions matching TRBD2. Sample: blood. The TCR was taken from a woman in her sixties or seventies in good health. The CDR3, as DNA: TGCAACGTTGATGGCCTAGCGGAAGATACGCAGTATTTT. Translating gives CNVDGLAEDTQYF.